The clone carrying this TCR beta chain was seen many times. Its specificity is unknown. Each CDR3 protein is one row after TCRdb ran MiXCR on the reads. Of some 800,000 distinct CDR3 sequences in the sample, 30% to 35% were seen once. This CDR3 spans 17 amino acids. CDR1 is SGHVS and CDR2 is FQNEAQ in the germline V gene. Trimming cost V 1 base and J 0 bases; bases outside gene matches: 6. The data originate from a study of T cell repertoires in cytomegalovirus infection. About the study: The study used recently identified HLA-C-restricted and well-studied HLA-B-restricted CMV epitopes. An indication of both CMV infection and matching HLA type came from public TCR beta signatures. Overall study findings and caveats: Dominating the ex vivo response were HLA-C-restricted CMV-specific TCR beta clonotypes.

This TCR was sampled from a human donor in good health (CMV status not recorded). Some clones in this sample may be carry-over from other donors' samples. This rearrangement joins TRBV7-8 to TRBJ2-7; 10 bases map to TRBD2. The sample was cultured CD8+ T cells from PBMCs, taken from culture after CMV antigen stimulation. CDR3 sequence (DNA): TGTGCCAGCAGCTTAGTTGTAGCGGGGGGCGCCTCCTACGAGCAGTACGTC. Its translation is CASSLVVAGGASYEQYV.